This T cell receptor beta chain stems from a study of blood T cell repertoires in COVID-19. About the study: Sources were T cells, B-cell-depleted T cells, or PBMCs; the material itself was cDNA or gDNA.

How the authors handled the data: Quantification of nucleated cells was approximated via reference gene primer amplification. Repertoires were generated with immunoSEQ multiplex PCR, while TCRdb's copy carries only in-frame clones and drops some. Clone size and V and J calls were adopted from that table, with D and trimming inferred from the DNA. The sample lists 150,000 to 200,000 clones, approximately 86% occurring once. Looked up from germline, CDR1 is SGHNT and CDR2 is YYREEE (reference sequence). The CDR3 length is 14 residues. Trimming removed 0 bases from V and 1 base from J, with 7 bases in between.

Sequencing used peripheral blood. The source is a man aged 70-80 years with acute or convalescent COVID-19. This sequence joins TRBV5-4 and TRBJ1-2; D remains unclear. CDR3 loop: CASSLDRSNYGYTF. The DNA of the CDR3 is TGTGCCAGCAGCTTGGATAGGAGTAACTATGGCTACACCTTC. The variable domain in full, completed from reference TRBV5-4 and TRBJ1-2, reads ETGVTQSPTHLIKTRGQQVTLRCSSQSGHNTVSWYQQALGQGPQFIFQYYREEENGRGNFPPRFSGLQFPNYSSELNVNALELDDSALYLCASSLDRSNYGYTFGSGTRLTVV.